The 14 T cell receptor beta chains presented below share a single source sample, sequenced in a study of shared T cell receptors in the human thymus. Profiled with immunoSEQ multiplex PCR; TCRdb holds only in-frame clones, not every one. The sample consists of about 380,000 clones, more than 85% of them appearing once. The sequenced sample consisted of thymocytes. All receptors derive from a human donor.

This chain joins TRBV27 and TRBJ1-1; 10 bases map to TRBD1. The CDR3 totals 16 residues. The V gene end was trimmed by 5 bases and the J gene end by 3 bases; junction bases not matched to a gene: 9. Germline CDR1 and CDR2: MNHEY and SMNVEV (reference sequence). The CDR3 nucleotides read TGTGCCAGCAGTCCCCGGACAGGGGGTCGGGACACTGAAGCTTTCTTT. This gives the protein CASSPRTGGRDTEAFF.

The CDR3 sequence: CASIAGGSNTEAFF. The CDR3 DNA is TGCGCCAGCATAGCAGGGGGCTCGAACACTGAAGCTTTCTTT. The gene calls are TRBV5-1 and TRBJ1-1; 8 bases line up with TRBD1. The CDR3 consists of 14 residues. Per germline, CDR1 SGHRS and CDR2 YFSETQ. V was clipped by 6 bases and J by 1 base; unmatched bases: 5. Based on the CDR3 plus reference TRBV5-1 and TRBJ1-1, the full variable domain is KAGVTQTPRYLIKTRGQQVTLSCSPISGHRSVSWYQQTPGQGLQFLFEYFSETQRNKGNFPGRFSGRQFSNSRSEMNVSTLELGDSALYLCASIAGGSNTEAFFGQGTRLTVV.

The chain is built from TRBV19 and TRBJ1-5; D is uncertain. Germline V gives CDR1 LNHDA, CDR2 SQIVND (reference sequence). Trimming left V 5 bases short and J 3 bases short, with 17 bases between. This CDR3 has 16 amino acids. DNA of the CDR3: TGTGCCAGTAGTGGGGAGGGAGGGTGGCCCAATCAGCCCCAGCATTTT. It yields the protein CASSGEGGWPNQPQHF.

The CDR3 loop is CATYSTSGTLPPYEQYF. The CDR3 region has the DNA TGTGCCACGTATTCCACTAGCGGGACCCTGCCCCCCTACGAGCAGTACTTC. The gene calls are TRBV10-3 and TRBJ2-7, with 10 nucleotides matching TRBD2. The CDR3 has 17 residues. Trimming removed 10 bases from V and 2 bases from J; junction bases left unmatched: 17. Germline V CDR1 and CDR2: ENHRY, SYGVKD.

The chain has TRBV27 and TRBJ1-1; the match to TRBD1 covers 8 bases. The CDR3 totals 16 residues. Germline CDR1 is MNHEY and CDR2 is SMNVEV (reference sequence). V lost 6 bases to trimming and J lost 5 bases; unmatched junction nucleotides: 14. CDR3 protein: CASRPRTGWLQTEAFF. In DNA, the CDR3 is TGTGCCAGCAGACCCCGGACAGGGTGGTTGCAAACTGAAGCTTTCTTT.

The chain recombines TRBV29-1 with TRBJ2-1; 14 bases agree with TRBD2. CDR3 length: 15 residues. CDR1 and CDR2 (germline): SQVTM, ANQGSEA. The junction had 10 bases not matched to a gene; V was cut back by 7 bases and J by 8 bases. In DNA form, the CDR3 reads TGCAGCGCATATACCGGGACTAGCGGGAGCTATGAGCAGTTCTTC. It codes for CSAYTGTSGSYEQFF.

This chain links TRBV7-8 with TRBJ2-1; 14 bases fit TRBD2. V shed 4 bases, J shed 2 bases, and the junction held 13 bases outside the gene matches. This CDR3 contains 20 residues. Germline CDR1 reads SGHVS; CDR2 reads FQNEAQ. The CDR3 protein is CASSCGLAGGFLITYNEQFF. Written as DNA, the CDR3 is TGTGCCAGCAGCTGCGGACTAGCGGGAGGTTTTTTGATTACCTACAATGAGCAGTTCTTC.

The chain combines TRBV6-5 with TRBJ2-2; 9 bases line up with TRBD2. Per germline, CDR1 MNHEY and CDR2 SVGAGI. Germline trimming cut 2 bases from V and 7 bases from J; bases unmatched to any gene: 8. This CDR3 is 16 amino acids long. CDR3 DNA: TGTGCCAGCAGTTACGGAGCGGGGGGAAGTGACGGGGAGCTGTTTTTT. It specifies CASSYGAGGSDGELFF.

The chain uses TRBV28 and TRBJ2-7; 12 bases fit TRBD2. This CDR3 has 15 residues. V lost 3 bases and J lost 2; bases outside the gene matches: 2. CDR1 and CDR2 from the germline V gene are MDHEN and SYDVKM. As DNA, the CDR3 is TGTGCCAGCAGTTTTGCTAGCGGGAGGGCCTACGAGCAGTACTTC. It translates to CASSFASGRAYEQYF.

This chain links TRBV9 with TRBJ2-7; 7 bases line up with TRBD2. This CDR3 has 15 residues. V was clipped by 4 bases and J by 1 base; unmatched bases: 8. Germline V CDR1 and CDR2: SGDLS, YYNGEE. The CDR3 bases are TGTGCCAGCAGCCCGCGTGTCGGGAGGTCCTACGAGCAGTACTTC. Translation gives CASSPRVGRSYEQYF.

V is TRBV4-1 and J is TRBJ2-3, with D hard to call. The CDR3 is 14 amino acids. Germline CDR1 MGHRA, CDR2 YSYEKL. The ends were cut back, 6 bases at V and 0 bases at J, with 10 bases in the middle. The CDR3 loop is CASSRWASTDTQYF. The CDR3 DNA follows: TGCGCCAGCAGTCGGTGGGCTAGCACAGATACGCAGTATTTT.

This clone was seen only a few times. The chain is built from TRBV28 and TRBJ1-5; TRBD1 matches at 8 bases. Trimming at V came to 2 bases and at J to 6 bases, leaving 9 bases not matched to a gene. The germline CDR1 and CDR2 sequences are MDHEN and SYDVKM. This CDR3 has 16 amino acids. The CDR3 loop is CASSLNDRGAGQPQHF. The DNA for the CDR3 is TGTGCCAGCAGTTTAAATGACAGGGGCGCCGGTCAGCCCCAGCATTTT.

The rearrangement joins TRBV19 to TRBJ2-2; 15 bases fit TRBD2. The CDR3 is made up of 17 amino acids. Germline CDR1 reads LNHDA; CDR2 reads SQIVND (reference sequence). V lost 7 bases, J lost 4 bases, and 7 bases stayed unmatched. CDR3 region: CASTRTSGRGGTGELFF. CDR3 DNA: TGTGCCAGTACCCGGACTAGCGGGAGGGGTGGCACCGGGGAGCTGTTTTTT.

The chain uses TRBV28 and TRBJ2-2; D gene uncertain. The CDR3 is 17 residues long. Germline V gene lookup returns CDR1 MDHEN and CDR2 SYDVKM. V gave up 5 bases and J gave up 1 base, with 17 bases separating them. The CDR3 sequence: CASSPTLAGKNTGELFF. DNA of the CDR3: TGTGCCAGCAGTCCAACTTTGGCAGGCAAGAACACCGGGGAGCTGTTTTTT.